This is a list of T cell receptor beta chains from one sample in a study of T-cell memory formation after mild COVID-19. TCRdb processed the 5' RACE reads anew with MiXCR; each CDR3 protein has one entry. Of some 180,000 distinct CDR3 sequences detected, roughly 20% appear once; the ten largest clones hold roughly 3.8%. The sequenced sample consisted of PBMCs or a T cell subset sorted from them (not recorded which). The receptor set was obtained from a man aged 18 to 29 who had mild COVID-19 (a few samples of this study predate the infection). Cell type and time point are not known. Both conserved end residues are part of each CDR3. Each record gives: J gene, D gene, clone size, V gene, CDR3 protein, CDR3 DNA. The D gene is left open where the match is weak. A clone size is listed for some rows: how often the clone was seen (once, few, many), or a class if it is expanded.

>TRBJ2-5|NA|few|TRBV12-3/TRBV12-4
CASSQEQETQYF
TGTGCCAGCAGCCAGGAACAAGAGACCCAGTACTTC
>TRBJ2-1|NA|few|TRBV6-2/TRBV6-3
CASSYSTYNEQFF
TGTGCCAGCAGTTACTCTACATACAATGAGCAGTTCTTC
>TRBJ1-2|NA|many|TRBV7-2
CASSLAEGNYGYTF
TGTGCCAGCAGCTTAGCGGAGGGGAACTATGGCTACACCTTC
>TRBJ1-2|TRBD1|many|TRBV5-1
CASSDRDRERYGYTF
TGCGCCAGCAGCGACCGGGACAGGGAAAGATATGGCTACACCTTC
>TRBJ1-4|NA|few|TRBV5-4
CASSLAQGMNEKLFF
TGTGCCAGCAGCTTGGCCCAGGGGATGAATGAAAAACTGTTTTTT
>TRBJ1-1|NA|NA|TRBV12-3/TRBV12-4
CASSRLTEAFF
TGTGCCAGCAGCAGATTAACTGAAGCTTTCTTT
>TRBJ2-2|NA|few|TRBV7-2
CASSFWGPGELFF
TGTGCCAGCAGCTTTTGGGGACCCGGGGAGCTGTTTTTT
>TRBJ1-6|TRBD1|few|TRBV7-2
CASSPTGGAGSPLHF
TGTGCCAGCAGCCCAACAGGGGGCGCCGGTTCACCCCTCCACTTT
>TRBJ2-3|NA|NA|TRBV12-3/TRBV12-4
CASTPGGLITDTQYF
TGTGCCAGCACCCCTGGGGGTCTAATCACAGATACGCAGTATTTT
>TRBJ2-3|NA|few|TRBV12-3/TRBV12-4
CASSLELRGGFRDTQYF
TGTGCCAGCAGTTTGGAGTTGCGGGGCGGGTTTAGGGATACGCAGTATTTT
>TRBJ2-7|TRBD1|few|TRBV3-1
CASSPGTGGAEQYF
TGTGCCAGCAGCCCCGGGACAGGGGGTGCCGAGCAGTACTTC
>TRBJ2-5|NA|NA|TRBV29-1
CSALGGAETQYF
TGCAGCGCCTTAGGGGGGGCGGAGACCCAGTACTTC
>TRBJ2-5|TRBD2|NA|TRBV7-2
CASSLGSGGKETQYF
TGTGCCAGCAGCTTAGGTTCGGGGGGAAAAGAGACCCAGTACTTC
>TRBJ2-2|TRBD1|many|TRBV5-1
CASSFQGDPTGELFF
TGCGCCAGCAGCTTCCAGGGGGATCCCACCGGGGAGCTGTTTTTT
>TRBJ2-3|NA|NA|TRBV7-9
CASSLDTGFKDTQYF
TGTGCCAGCAGCTTGGATACAGGGTTTAAGGATACGCAGTATTTT
>TRBJ1-1|TRBD1|NA|TRBV4-3
CASSQGTGGDRAFF
TGCGCCAGCAGCCAAGGGACAGGAGGAGATCGAGCTTTCTTT
>TRBJ2-2|TRBD1|NA|TRBV24-1
CATSETGTGATGELFF
TGTGCCACCAGTGAAACCGGGACAGGGGCCACCGGGGAGCTGTTTTTT
>TRBJ2-7|NA|NA|TRBV6-5
CASSYSGSSAGYEQYF
TGTGCCAGCAGTTACTCCGGGTCGAGCGCGGGTTACGAGCAGTACTTC
>TRBJ1-1|NA|NA|TRBV5-1
CASSRKWPEAFF
TGCGCCAGCAGCCGGAAATGGCCTGAAGCTTTCTTT
>TRBJ2-7|NA|few|TRBV30
CAWTTEAYEQYF
TGTGCCTGGACCACCGAGGCCTACGAGCAGTACTTC
>TRBJ2-1|TRBD1|many|TRBV5-1
CASSSPGQGGNEQFF
TGCGCCAGCAGCTCCCCGGGACAGGGAGGCAATGAGCAGTTCTTC
>TRBJ1-2|TRBD1|NA|TRBV27
CASRPLFVTGGYGYTF
TGTGCCAGCAGACCCTTATTTGTTACAGGGGGCTATGGCTACACCTTC
>TRBJ1-6|NA|few|TRBV5-5
CASSVASSYNSPLHF
TGTGCCAGCAGCGTGGCGAGCTCCTATAATTCACCCCTCCACTTT
>TRBJ2-3|NA|NA|TRBV20-1
CSASRTSTDTQYF
TGCAGTGCTAGCCGGACTAGCACAGATACGCAGTATTTT
>TRBJ2-3|NA|many|TRBV2
CASTRSVADTQYF
TGTGCCAGCACTCGCTCGGTCGCAGATACGCAGTATTTT
>TRBJ1-3|TRBD1|few|TRBV11-2
CASSSSDRASGNTIYF
TGTGCCAGCAGCTCATCAGACAGGGCCTCTGGAAACACCATATATTTT
>TRBJ1-4|TRBD1|NA|TRBV5-1
CASSSGTGVGEKLFF
TGCGCCAGCAGCTCCGGGACAGGGGTTGGTGAAAAACTGTTTTTT
>TRBJ2-3|NA|few|TRBV24-1
CATSDRADTQYF
TGTGCCACCAGTGATAGGGCAGATACGCAGTATTTT
>TRBJ1-2|NA|NA|TRBV19
CASSIDRRGPGYTF
TGTGCCAGTAGTATAGATCGCCGGGGCCCGGGCTACACCTTC
>TRBJ2-5|NA|NA|TRBV18
CASSPLEAETQYF
TGTGCCAGCTCACCATTGGAGGCGGAGACCCAGTACTTC
>TRBJ1-2|NA|NA|TRBV12-3/TRBV12-4
CASRGAGLGYTF
TGTGCCAGCAGGGGAGCAGGGCTTGGCTACACCTTC
>TRBJ2-5|NA|NA|TRBV11-2
CASSLDRSGETQYF
TGTGCCAGCAGCTTAGACAGGTCGGGGGAGACCCAGTACTTC
>TRBJ2-1|NA|few|TRBV7-3
CASSRGASGYNEQFF
TGTGCCAGCAGCCGAGGGGCCTCCGGGTACAATGAGCAGTTCTTC
>TRBJ2-1|NA|few|TRBV5-1
CASSLAQGYNEQFF
TGCGCCAGCAGCTTGGCACAGGGATACAATGAGCAGTTCTTC
>TRBJ2-3|TRBD2|NA|TRBV9
CASSVGTSGYTDTQYF
TGTGCCAGCAGCGTAGGGACTAGCGGTTACACAGATACGCAGTATTTT
>TRBJ2-5|NA|few|TRBV20-1
CSASAPGTHFETQYF
TGCAGTGCTAGCGCCCCCGGGACCCACTTCGAGACCCAGTACTTC
>TRBJ1-4|NA|few|TRBV10-3
CATSGRIENEKLFF
TGTGCCACCTCCGGCAGGATAGAAAATGAAAAACTGTTTTTT
>TRBJ1-5|NA|NA|TRBV7-2
CASSPTRVPQPQHF
TGTGCCAGCAGCCCTACCAGGGTGCCGCAGCCCCAGCATTTT
>TRBJ1-2|NA|many|TRBV5-1
CASSLAGTNYGYTF
TGCGCCAGCAGCTTGGCCGGGACTAACTATGGCTACACCTTC
>TRBJ2-4|NA|NA|TRBV7-2
CASSLGGNIQYF
TGTGCCAGCAGCTTAGGTGGAAACATTCAGTACTTC
>TRBJ2-1|NA|few|TRBV20-1
CSARDGVAAYNEQFF
TGCAGTGCTAGAGATGGAGTAGCGGCCTACAATGAGCAGTTCTTC
>TRBJ2-5|NA|few|TRBV28
CASRRLAETQYF
TGTGCCAGCAGGAGACTTGCTGAGACCCAGTACTTC
>TRBJ2-5|TRBD2|few|TRBV7-2
CASSKGLAGARQETQYF
TGTGCCAGCAGCAAAGGACTAGCGGGGGCCCGGCAAGAGACCCAGTACTTC
>TRBJ1-4|TRBD1|many|TRBV5-1
CASSLRDSLREKLFF
TGCGCCAGCAGCTTAAGGGACAGCCTCCGCGAAAAACTGTTTTTT
>TRBJ2-1|TRBD1|NA|TRBV6-5
CASRPGQGANEQFF
TGTGCCAGCAGACCCGGACAGGGGGCGAATGAGCAGTTCTTC
>TRBJ2-2|TRBD1|few|TRBV7-7
CASSDRATGELFF
TGTGCTAGCAGCGACAGGGCAACCGGGGAGCTGTTTTTT
>TRBJ2-3|TRBD2|many|TRBV4-3
CASSQERGDTQYF
TGCGCCAGCAGCCAGGAGCGGGGTGATACGCAGTATTTT
>TRBJ2-3|NA|few|TRBV7-6
CASSLSTSTDTQYF
TGTGCCAGCAGCTTATCCACTAGCACGGATACGCAGTATTTT
>TRBJ2-1|NA|NA|TRBV7-3
CASSSGTASEQFF
TGTGCCAGCAGCTCCGGGACGGCGTCCGAGCAGTTCTTC
>TRBJ1-1|NA|few|TRBV2
CASSLQGQNTEAFF
TGTGCCAGCTCCCTCCAGGGGCAGAACACTGAAGCTTTCTTT
>TRBJ2-5|TRBD2|NA|TRBV7-2
CASTFRGGVRETQYF
TGTGCCAGCACCTTTCGCGGGGGAGTCCGAGAGACCCAGTACTTC